This note documents a single TCR beta chain sequence. V was clipped by 6 bases and J by 4 bases; unmatched bases: 1. The length of the CDR3 is 14 residues. CDR1 MNHEY and CDR2 SVGAGI come from the germline V gene. The source of the sample is a study of blood T cell repertoires in COVID-19. Clones were read by immunoSEQ multiplex PCR, and TCRdb kept only the in-frame ones, dropping some. The table has roughly 110,000 clones, 84% seen once. The chain employs TRBV6-5 and TRBJ2-1; TRBD2 agrees at 12 bases. The sequencing sample was made of peripheral blood. The sequence came from an older woman with acute or convalescent COVID-19. The CDR3 is CASRLAGGYNEQFF. In nucleotides, the CDR3 is TGTGCCAGCAGGCTAGCGGGAGGGTACAATGAGCAGTTCTTC.